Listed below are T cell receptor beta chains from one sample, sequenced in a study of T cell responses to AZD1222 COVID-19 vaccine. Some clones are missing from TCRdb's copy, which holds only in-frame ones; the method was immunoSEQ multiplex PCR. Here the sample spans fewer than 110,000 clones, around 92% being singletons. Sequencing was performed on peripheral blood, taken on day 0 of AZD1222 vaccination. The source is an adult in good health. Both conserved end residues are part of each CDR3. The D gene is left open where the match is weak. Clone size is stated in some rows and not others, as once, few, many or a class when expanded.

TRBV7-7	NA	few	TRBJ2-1	TGTGCCAGCAGCTTAGGAGACCTCTCCTACAATGAGCAGTTCTTC	CASSLGDLSYNEQFF
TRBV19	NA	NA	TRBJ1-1	TGTGCCAGTAGGACGAAAGGTACTGAAGCTTTCTTT	CASRTKGTEAFF
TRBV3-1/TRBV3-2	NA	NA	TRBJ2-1	TGTGCCAGCAGCCAAGGGGCTAGCGACAATGAGCAGTTCTTC	CASSQGASDNEQFF
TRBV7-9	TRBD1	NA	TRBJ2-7	TGTGCCAGCAGCTTACTGGGACAGGGAGACGACGAGCAGTACTTC	CASSLLGQGDDEQYF
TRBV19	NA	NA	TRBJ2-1	TGTGCCACCCAAGACCCAGGGGTATCCTACAATGAGCAGTTCTTC	CATQDPGVSYNEQFF
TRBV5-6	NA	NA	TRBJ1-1	TGTGCCAGCAGATCGACAGGGAACACTGAAGCTTTCTTT	CASRSTGNTEAFF
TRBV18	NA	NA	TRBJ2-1	TGTGCCAGCTCACCATCCCGGACAGAACGGGAGCAGTTCTTC	CASSPSRTEREQFF
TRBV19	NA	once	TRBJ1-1	TGTGCCAGTAGTATAGCGCGGGACACTGAAGCTTTCTTT	CASSIARDTEAFF
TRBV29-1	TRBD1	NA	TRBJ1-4	TGCAGCGTCCGACAGGGAGGTGAAAAACTGTTTTTT	CSVRQGGEKLFF
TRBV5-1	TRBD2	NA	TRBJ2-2	TGCGCCAGCAGCGGGTTTACGGGAGGCACCGGGGAGCTGTTTTTT	CASSGFTGGTGELFF
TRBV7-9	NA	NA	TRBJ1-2	TGTGCCAGCAGCTTAACCCAGGGTAGCTACACCTTC	CASSLTQGSYTF
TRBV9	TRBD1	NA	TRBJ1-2	TGTGCCAGCAGCGGACAGGGATCTGGCTACACCTTC	CASSGQGSGYTF
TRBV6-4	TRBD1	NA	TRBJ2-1	TGTGCCAGCAGTATGCTCGGGACAGGGACGGGGAATGAGCAGTTCTTC	CASSMLGTGTGNEQFF
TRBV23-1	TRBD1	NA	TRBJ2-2	TGCGCCACCTCCGGGACAGGGTTCACCGGGGAGCTGTTTTTT	CATSGTGFTGELFF
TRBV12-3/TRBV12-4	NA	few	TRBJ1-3	TGTGCCAGCAGTCTCCTGACAGGAAACACCATATATTTT	CASSLLTGNTIYF
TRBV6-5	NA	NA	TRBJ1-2	TGTGCCAGCAGTTACTCAGCGGGGTATGGCTACACCTTC	CASSYSAGYGYTF
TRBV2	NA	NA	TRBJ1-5	TGTGCCAGCAGTGGGCAGTGGGGCAATCAGCCCCAGCATTTT	CASSGQWGNQPQHF
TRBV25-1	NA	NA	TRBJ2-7	TGTGCCAGCAGTATGTCGCCGACGGATGAGCAGTACTTC	CASSMSPTDEQYF
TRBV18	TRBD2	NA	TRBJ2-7	TGTGCCAGCTCACCCCCCAGCGGGAGTAACGAGCAGTACTTC	CASSPPSGSNEQYF
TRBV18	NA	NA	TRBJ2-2	TGTGCCAGCTCACCACCAGCCGCGGGGACCGGGGAGCTGTTTTTT	CASSPPAAGTGELFF